The 19 T cell receptor beta chains in this list originate from one sample, sequenced in a study of shared clonotypes between healthy human individuals. Using immunoSEQ multiplex PCR, the repertoire was profiled, and TCRdb retains in-frame clones only, with some absent. Among 2 million to 3 million clones listed, under 95% were seen once. The sequencing sample was made of naive CD4+ T cells from PBMCs. The subset here: CD45RA+ positively selected. These receptors all stem from a man aged 18 to 30 in good health. Some clones in this sample may be carry-over from other donors' samples.

V gene TRBV19 combines with J gene TRBJ1-3; D remains unclear. The germline V and J ends were trimmed by 7 bases and 0 bases, with 7 bases remaining between them. This CDR3 has 13 amino acids. Looked up from germline, CDR1 is LNHDA and CDR2 is SQIVND (reference sequence). CDR3 sequence: CASILSSGNTIYF. The DNA for the CDR3 is TGTGCCAGTATTTTAAGCTCTGGAAACACCATATATTTT. Combining the CDR3 with reference TRBV19 and TRBJ1-3 gives the whole variable domain DGGITQSPKYLFRKEGQNVTLSCEQNLNHDAMYWYRQDPGQGLRLIYYSQIVNDFQKGDIAEGYSVSREKKESFPLTVTSAQKNPTAFYLCASILSSGNTIYFGEGSWLTVV.

This chain links TRBV19 with TRBJ2-1, with 8 bases aligning to TRBD2. The ends lost 4 bases at V and 3 bases at J; junction bases unmatched: 8. The CDR3 consists of 16 residues. The V gene's germline CDR1 is LNHDA and CDR2 SQIVND (reference sequence). The DNA for the CDR3 is TGTGCCAGTAGTAGGACTAGCCGTTTTCTCTACAATGAGCAGTTCTTC. Protein sequence: CASSRTSRFLYNEQFF.

The chain joins TRBV27 to TRBJ2-1; D is perhaps TRBD1 or TRBD2 (5 bases each). With 5 bases removed from V and 5 bases from J, the gap between germline ends came to 13 bases. Germline V gene lookup returns CDR1 MNHEY and CDR2 SMNVEV (reference sequence). The CDR3 is made up of 14 amino acids. The CDR3: CASSPNGTHNEQFF. CDR3 nucleotides: TGTGCCAGCAGTCCAAACGGGACGCACAATGAGCAGTTCTTC.

The rearrangement links TRBV5-1 to TRBJ2-1, with D perhaps TRBD1 (6 bases). The CDR3 spans 15 residues. V was pared by 4 bases and J by 1 base, with 12 bases between. Germline CDR1 SGHRS, CDR2 YFSETQ. The CDR3 DNA follows: TGCGCCAGCAGCAGTCGGACAGTATCCTACAATGAGCAGTTCTTC. It codes for CASSSRTVSYNEQFF.

The V call is TRBV5-8, the J call TRBJ2-2; D tentatively fits TRBD1 or TRBD2 (5 bases each). The CDR3 totals 14 residues. Trimming removed 5 bases at V and 3 bases at J, with 11 bases between. Looked up from germline, CDR1 is SGHTS and CDR2 is YDEGEE. CDR3 nucleotide sequence: TGTGCCAGCAGGCCCGGGACCTACACCGGGGAGCTGTTTTTT. Its translation is CASRPGTYTGELFF.

The table lists this clone with a few counts. The DNA for the CDR3 is TGCAGCGGGACGACATCGGGTGAAGCTTTCTTT. Translating gives CSGTTSGEAFF. The chain recombines TRBV29-1 with TRBJ1-1; no clear D gene. CDR3 size: 11 residues. CDR1 is SQVTM, CDR2 ANQGSEA, per germline. Trimming pared 7 bases from V and 7 bases from J, leaving 13 bases between.

The V call is TRBV28, the J call TRBJ1-2; D uncertain. The CDR3 is 13 amino acids. Germline CDR1 MDHEN, CDR2 SYDVKM. V was cut by 5 bases and J by 8 bases, with 15 bases left in between. In DNA form, the CDR3 reads TGTGCCAGCAGTCCCGCCCCGACGCGGGGCTACACCTTC. It is translated as CASSPAPTRGYTF.

The genes are TRBV11-3 and TRBJ2-7; TRBD2 matches at 14 bases. Germline V gives CDR1 SGHNT, CDR2 YENEEA. The V and J ends lost 4 bases and 3 bases, in that order; junction bases with no gene match: 8. This CDR3 spans 17 amino acids. The CDR3 reads CASSSRGGLAGDYEQYF. In DNA, the CDR3 is TGTGCCAGCAGCTCCCGAGGGGGACTAGCGGGAGACTACGAGCAGTACTTC.

The chain uses TRBV5-4 and TRBJ2-5; 8 positions match TRBD2. Germline V CDR1 and CDR2: SGHNT, YYREEE (reference sequence). J lost 2 bases, V lost 4 bases, and 10 bases had no gene match. The CDR3 totals 16 residues. The CDR3 spells CASSPGVAGSQETQYF. In nucleotides, the CDR3 is TGTGCCAGCAGCCCCGGGGTAGCGGGGTCACAAGAGACCCAGTACTTC.

This sequence joins TRBV7-3 and TRBJ2-3, with 13 bases matching TRBD2. This CDR3 contains 17 residues. Trimming took 3 bases from V and 6 from J; bases not matched to a gene: 9. CDR1 is SGHTA and CDR2 is FQGTGA in the germline V gene. In DNA form, the CDR3 reads TGTGCCAGCAGCTTTGGGACTAGCGGGACCTGGGGGGATACGCAGTATTTT. Translation gives CASSFGTSGTWGDTQYF.

The chain joins TRBV27 to TRBJ1-1; 7 bases align to TRBD1. Unmatched junction bases numbered 3, after V lost 5 bases and J lost 0 bases. CDR3 size: 14 residues. Germline CDR1 reads MNHEY; CDR2 reads SMNVEV (reference sequence). This chain's CDR3 is CASSPGQMNTEAFF. CDR3 DNA: TGTGCCAGCAGTCCGGGACAGATGAACACTGAAGCTTTCTTT.

The CDR3 here is CASSRQGASYEQYF. The CDR3 DNA sequence: TGTGCCAGCAGCAGACAGGGGGCGTCGTACGAGCAGTACTTC. The J gene is TRBJ2-7, the V gene TRBV11-1; TRBD1 agrees at 10 bases. The trim removed 5 bases at V and 4 bases at J, leaving 5 bases unmatched. Germline values: CDR1 SGHAT, CDR2 FQDESV (reference sequence). CDR3 length: 14 amino acids.

The chain's CDR3 is CASSTDDYTEAFF. DNA for the CDR3: TGTGCCAGCAGCACTGATGACTACACTGAAGCTTTCTTT. V is TRBV11-2 and J is TRBJ1-1; D is unclear. CDR3 length: 13 residues. Per the germline V gene, CDR1 is SGHAT and CDR2 is FQNNGV. Trimming took 5 bases from V and 3 from J, leaving 10 bases between them.

On this clone: This same CDR3 is encoded by further DNA sequences in the sample. The chain combines TRBV5-4 with TRBJ1-3; 7 bases map to TRBD1. CDR1 is SGHNT and CDR2 is YYREEE in the germline V gene (reference sequence). With V trimmed by 2 bases and J by 3 bases, 5 bases remained unmatched. The CDR3 is made up of 15 amino acids. The CDR3 loop is CASSLGGASGNTIYF. CDR3 bases: TGTGCCAGCAGCTTAGGGGGCGCGAGTGGAAACACCATATATTTT.

This clone was found once. V and J are TRBV7-9 and TRBJ2-1; 8 bases map to TRBD1. Germline V lookup: CDR1 SEHNR, CDR2 FQNEAQ (reference sequence). CDR3 size: 16 residues. J gave up 0 bases and V 5 bases, and 6 bases lay outside the gene matches. CDR3: CASSTRTGLSYNEQFF. CDR3 nucleotides: TGTGCCAGCAGCACCAGGACAGGGCTCTCCTACAATGAGCAGTTCTTC. The full variable domain, completed using reference TRBV7-9 and TRBJ2-1, is DTGVSQNPRHKITKRGQNVTFRCDPISEHNRLYWYRQTLGQGPEFLTYFQNEAQLEKSRLLSDRFSAERPKGSFSTLEIQRTEQGDSAMYLCASSTRTGLSYNEQFFGPGTRLTVL.

A word on this clone: This sample also contains other DNA sequences that code for the same CDR3. The genes are TRBV6-5 and TRBJ1-1, with D uncertain. In germline, CDR1 is MNHEY, CDR2 SVGAGI. CDR3 length equals 12 residues. V was clipped by 6 bases and J by 1 base, with 6 bases between them. The CDR3 protein is CASRAANTEAFF. CDR3 in DNA: TGTGCCAGCAGGGCAGCGAACACTGAAGCTTTCTTT.

This chain connects TRBV4-1 to TRBJ2-3; D may correspond to TRBD1 or TRBD2 (5 bases each). The CDR3 extends over 16 amino acids. Germline assignment: CDR1 MGHRA and CDR2 YSYEKL. The V end lost 4 bases, the J end lost 2 bases, and 16 bases lay between the germline ends. CDR3 sequence (DNA): TGCGCCAGCAGCCCGCTGGGACCATCACTCACAGATACGCAGTATTTT. Its translation is CASSPLGPSLTDTQYF.

The sample holds one count of this clone. J is TRBJ1-1 and V is TRBV13; D possibly corresponds to TRBD1 (6 bases). Per germline, CDR1 PRHDT and CDR2 FYEKMQ (reference sequence). V lost 5 bases and J lost 1, with 20 bases in between. This CDR3 has 17 residues. CDR3 loop: CASSQTGTVSANTEAFF. Here the CDR3 DNA reads TGTGCCAGCAGCCAAACAGGGACGGTATCGGCGAACACTGAAGCTTTCTTT.

The genes are TRBV6-4 and TRBJ2-1, with 7 bases identical to TRBD2. Germline-derived CDR1 and CDR2 are MRHNA and SNTAGT. The CDR3 loop spans 13 amino acids. V shed 10 bases and J 9 bases; nucleotides not matched to a gene: 12. CDR3 loop: CATFCGSFGEQFF. Written as DNA, the CDR3 is TGTGCCACCTTCTGCGGGAGTTTTGGTGAGCAGTTCTTC.